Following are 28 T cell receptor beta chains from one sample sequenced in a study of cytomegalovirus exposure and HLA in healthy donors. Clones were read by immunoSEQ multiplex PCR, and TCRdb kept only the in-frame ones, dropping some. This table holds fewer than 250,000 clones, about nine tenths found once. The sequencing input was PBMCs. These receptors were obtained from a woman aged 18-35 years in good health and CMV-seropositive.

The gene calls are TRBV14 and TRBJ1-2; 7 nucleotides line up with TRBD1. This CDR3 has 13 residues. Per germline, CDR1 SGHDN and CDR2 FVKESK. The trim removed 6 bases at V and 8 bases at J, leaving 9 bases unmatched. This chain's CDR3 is CASSQQGRDGYTF. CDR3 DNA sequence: TGTGCCAGCAGTCAACAGGGGAGAGACGGCTACACCTTC.

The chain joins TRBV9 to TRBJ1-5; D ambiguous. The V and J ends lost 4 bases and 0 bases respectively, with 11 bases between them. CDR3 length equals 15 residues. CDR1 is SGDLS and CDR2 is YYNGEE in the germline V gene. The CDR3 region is CASSPEGYSNQPQHF. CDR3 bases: TGTGCCAGCAGCCCCGAGGGTTATAGCAATCAGCCCCAGCATTTT. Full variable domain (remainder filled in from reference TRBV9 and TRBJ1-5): DSGVTQTPKHLITATGQRVTLRCSPRSGDLSVYWYQQSLDQGLQFLIQYYNGEERAKGNILERFSAQQFPDLHSELNLSSLELGDSALYFCASSPEGYSNQPQHFGDGTRLSIL.

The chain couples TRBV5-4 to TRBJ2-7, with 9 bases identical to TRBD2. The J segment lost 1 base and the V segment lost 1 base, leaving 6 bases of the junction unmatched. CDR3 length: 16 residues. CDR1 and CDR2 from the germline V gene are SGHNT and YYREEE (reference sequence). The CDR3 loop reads CASSLLRLAGSYEQYF. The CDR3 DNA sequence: TGTGCCAGCAGCTTGTTACGGCTAGCGGGGTCCTACGAGCAGTACTTC.

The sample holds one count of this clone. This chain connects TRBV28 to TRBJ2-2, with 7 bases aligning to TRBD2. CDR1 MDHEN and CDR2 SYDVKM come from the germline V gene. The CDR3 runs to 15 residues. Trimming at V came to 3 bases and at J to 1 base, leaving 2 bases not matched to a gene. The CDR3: CASSFRGGNTGELFF. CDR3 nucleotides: TGTGCCAGCAGTTTTCGCGGGGGGAACACCGGGGAGCTGTTTTTT.

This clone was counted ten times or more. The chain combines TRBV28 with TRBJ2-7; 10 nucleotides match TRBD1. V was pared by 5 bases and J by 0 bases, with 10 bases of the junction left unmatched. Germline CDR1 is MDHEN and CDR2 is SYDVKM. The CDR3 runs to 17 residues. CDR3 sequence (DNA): TGTGCCAGCAGTCACCCGGGACAGGGGACCGCCTCCTACGAGCAGTACTTC. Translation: CASSHPGQGTASYEQYF.

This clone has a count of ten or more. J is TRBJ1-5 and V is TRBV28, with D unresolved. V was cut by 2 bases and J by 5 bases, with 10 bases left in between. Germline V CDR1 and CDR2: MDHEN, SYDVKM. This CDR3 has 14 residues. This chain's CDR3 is CASSLGRNYQPQHF. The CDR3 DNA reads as TGTGCCAGCAGTTTAGGTCGAAACTATCAGCCCCAGCATTTT.

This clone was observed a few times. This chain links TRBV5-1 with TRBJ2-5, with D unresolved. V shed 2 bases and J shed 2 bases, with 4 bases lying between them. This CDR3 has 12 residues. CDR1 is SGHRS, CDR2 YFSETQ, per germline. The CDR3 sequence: CASSFGQETQYF. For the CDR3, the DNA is TGCGCCAGCAGCTTCGGTCAAGAGACCCAGTACTTC.

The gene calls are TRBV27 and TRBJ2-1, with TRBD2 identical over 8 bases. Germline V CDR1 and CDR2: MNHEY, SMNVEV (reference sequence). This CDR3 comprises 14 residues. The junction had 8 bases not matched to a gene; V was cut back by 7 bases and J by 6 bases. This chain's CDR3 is CASTGGSSGNEQFF. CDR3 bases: TGTGCCAGCACGGGAGGGTCTAGTGGCAATGAGCAGTTCTTC.

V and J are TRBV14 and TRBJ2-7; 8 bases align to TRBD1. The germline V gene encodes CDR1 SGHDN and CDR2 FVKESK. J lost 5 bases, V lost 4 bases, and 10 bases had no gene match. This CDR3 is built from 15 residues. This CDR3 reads CASSLFDRGGHEQYF. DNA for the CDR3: TGTGCCAGCAGCCTTTTTGACAGGGGAGGACACGAGCAGTACTTC.

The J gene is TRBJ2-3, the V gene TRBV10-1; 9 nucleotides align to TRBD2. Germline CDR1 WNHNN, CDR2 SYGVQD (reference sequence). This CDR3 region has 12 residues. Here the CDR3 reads CATSGSTDTQYF. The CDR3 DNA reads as TGCGCTACTAGCGGGTCCACAGATACGCAGTATTTT.

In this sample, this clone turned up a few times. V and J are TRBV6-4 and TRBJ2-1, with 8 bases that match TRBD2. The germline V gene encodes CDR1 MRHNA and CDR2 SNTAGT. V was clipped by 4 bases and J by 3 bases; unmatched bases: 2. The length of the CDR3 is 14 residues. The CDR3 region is CASSAGTSYNEQFF. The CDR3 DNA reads TGTGCCAGCAGTGCCGGGACTAGCTACAATGAGCAGTTCTTC.

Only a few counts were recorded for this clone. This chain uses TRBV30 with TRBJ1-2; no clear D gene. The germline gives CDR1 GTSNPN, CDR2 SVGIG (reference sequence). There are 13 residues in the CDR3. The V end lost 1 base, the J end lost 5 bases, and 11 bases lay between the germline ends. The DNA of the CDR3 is TGTGCCTGGAGTGCCGATCCGGGATATGGCTACACCTTC. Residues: CAWSADPGYGYTF.

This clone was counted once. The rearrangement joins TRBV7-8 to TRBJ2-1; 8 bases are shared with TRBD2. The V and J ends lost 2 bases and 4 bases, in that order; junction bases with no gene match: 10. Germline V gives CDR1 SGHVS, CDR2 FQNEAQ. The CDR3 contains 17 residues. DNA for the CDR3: TGTGCCAGCAGCTTACTTCCCTATAAGCGGGGGTACAATGAGCAGTTCTTC. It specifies CASSLLPYKRGYNEQFF.

The CDR3 sequence is CASSAQMSGGTYEQYF. DNA of the CDR3: TGTGCCAGCAGCGCCCAAATGAGCGGGGGAACCTACGAGCAGTACTTC. The chain is built from TRBV9 and TRBJ2-7; 8 nucleotides line up with TRBD2. The CDR3 sequence is 16 residues long. Germline V gene lookup returns CDR1 SGDLS and CDR2 YYNGEE. V lost 3 bases to trimming and J lost 2 bases; unmatched junction nucleotides: 10.

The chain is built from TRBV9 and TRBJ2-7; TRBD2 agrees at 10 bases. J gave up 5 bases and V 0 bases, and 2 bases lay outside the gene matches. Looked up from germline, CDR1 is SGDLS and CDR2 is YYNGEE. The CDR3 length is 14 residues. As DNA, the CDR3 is TGTGCCAGCAGCGTAGTGGGGACTAGCGACGAGCAGTACTTC. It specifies CASSVVGTSDEQYF.

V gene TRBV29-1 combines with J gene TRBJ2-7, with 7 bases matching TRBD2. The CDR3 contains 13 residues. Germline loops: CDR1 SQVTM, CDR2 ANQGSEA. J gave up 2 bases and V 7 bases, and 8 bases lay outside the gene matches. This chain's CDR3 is CSGLGAGPYEQYF. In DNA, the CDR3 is TGCAGCGGCCTGGGAGCGGGGCCCTACGAGCAGTACTTC.

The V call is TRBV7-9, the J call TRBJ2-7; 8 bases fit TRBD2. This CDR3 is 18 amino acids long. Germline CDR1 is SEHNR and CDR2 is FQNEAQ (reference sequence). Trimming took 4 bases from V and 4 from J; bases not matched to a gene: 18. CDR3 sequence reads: CASSSTRYLQRESYEQYF. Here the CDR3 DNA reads TGTGCCAGCAGCTCGACCCGATACCTCCAGCGGGAGTCTTACGAGCAGTACTTC. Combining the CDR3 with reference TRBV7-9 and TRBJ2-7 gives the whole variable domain DTGVSQNPRHKITKRGQNVTFRCDPISEHNRLYWYRQTLGQGPEFLTYFQNEAQLEKSRLLSDRFSAERPKGSFSTLEIQRTEQGDSAMYLCASSSTRYLQRESYEQYFGPGTRLTVT.

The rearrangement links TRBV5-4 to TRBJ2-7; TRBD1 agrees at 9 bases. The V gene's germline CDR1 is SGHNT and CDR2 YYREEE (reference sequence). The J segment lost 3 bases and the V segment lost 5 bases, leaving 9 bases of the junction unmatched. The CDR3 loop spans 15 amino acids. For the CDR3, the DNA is TGTGCCAGCAGGCACTCCGGGACAGGGATCTACGAGCAGTACTTC. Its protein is CASRHSGTGIYEQYF.

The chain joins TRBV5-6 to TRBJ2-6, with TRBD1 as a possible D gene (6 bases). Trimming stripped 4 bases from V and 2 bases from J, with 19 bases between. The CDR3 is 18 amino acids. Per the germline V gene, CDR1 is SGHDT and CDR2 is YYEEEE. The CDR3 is CASSPPWGPWTGANVLTF. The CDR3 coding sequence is TGTGCCAGCAGCCCTCCGTGGGGGCCGTGGACTGGGGCCAACGTCCTGACTTTC.

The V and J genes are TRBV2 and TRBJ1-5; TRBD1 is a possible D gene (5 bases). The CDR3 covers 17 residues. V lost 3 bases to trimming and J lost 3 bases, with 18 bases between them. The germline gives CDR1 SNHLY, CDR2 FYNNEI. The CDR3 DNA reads TGTGCCAGCAGTGATCTCCGCAGGGCCACCGTCAATCAGCCCCAGCATTTT. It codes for CASSDLRRATVNQPQHF.

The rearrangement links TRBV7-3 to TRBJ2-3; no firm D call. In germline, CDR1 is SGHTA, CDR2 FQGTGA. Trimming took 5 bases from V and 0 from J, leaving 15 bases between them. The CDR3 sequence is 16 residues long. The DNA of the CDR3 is TGTGCCAGCAGCCAACTATCAGCCCTAAGCACAGATACGCAGTATTTT. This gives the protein CASSQLSALSTDTQYF.

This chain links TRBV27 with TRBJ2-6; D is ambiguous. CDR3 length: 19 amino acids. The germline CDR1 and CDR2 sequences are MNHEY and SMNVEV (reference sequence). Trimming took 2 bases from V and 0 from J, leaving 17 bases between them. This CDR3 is CASSLELGGSSSGANVLTF. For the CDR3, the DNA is TGTGCCAGCAGTTTAGAACTTGGCGGATCCTCCTCTGGGGCCAACGTCCTGACTTTC.

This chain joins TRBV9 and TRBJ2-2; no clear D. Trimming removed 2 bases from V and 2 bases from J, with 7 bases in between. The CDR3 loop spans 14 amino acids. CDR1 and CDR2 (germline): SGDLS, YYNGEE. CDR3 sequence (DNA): TGTGCCAGCAGCGTGGGCCTAAACACCGGGGAGCTGTTTTTT. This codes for CASSVGLNTGELFF.

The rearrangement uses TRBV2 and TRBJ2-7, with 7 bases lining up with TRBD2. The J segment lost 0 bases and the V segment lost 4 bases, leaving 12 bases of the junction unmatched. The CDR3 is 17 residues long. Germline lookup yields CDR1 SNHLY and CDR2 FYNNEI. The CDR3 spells CASSANGRWRSSYEQYF. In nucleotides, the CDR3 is TGTGCCAGCAGTGCCAACGGGAGGTGGAGGAGCTCCTACGAGCAGTACTTC.

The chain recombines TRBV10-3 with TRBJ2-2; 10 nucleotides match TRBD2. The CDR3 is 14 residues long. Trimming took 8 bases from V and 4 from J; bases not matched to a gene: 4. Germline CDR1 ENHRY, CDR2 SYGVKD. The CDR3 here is CAIAAGGGTGELFF. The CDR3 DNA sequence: TGTGCCATCGCAGCGGGAGGGGGCACCGGGGAGCTGTTTTTT.

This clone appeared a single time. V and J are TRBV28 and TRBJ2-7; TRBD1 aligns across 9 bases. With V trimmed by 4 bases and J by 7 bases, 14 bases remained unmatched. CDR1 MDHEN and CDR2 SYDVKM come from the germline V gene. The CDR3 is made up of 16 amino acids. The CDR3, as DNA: TGTGCCAGCAGTTCTGGGACAGGGTGGGGGCTGGGGGAGCAGTACTTC. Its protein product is CASSSGTGWGLGEQYF.

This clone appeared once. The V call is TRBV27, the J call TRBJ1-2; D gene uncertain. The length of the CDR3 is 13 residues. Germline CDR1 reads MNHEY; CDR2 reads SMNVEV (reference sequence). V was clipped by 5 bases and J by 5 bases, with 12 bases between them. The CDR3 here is CASSPGPNYGYTF. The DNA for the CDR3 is TGTGCCAGCAGTCCGGGTCCGAATTATGGCTACACCTTC.

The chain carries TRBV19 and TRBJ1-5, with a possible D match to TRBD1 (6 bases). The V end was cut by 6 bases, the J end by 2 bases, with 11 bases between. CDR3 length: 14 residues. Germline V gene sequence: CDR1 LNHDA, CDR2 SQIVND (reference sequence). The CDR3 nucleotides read TGTGCCAGTAGGAGGACAGCCGGCAATCAGCCCCAGCATTTT. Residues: CASRRTAGNQPQHF.